A single sample gave rise to the 27 T cell receptor beta chains below, sequenced in a study of T-cell memory formation after mild COVID-19 listed by TCRdb under 2021. Library construction relied on 5' RACE. TCRdb lists the instrument as Illumina NovaSeq 6000. Through fastp at Q25 and MiXCR, TCRdb rebuilt clones from the public reads, retaining in-frame beta chains. When rows share a CDR3 protein, they turn into one entry using the most common DNA and genes. The sample data list 200,000 to 300,000 distinct CDR3 sequences, and around 15% of these were observed just once. The top ten constitute 22% of the sample. Sequencing was done on a sample of PBMCs or a T cell subset sorted from them (not recorded which). The origin of the receptors is a man between 18 and 29 years old who had mild COVID-19 (a few samples of this study predate the infection). The sample titles of this study are shuffled in the database, so cell type and time point are left out; the donor was told from shared clones.

J is TRBJ2-1 and V is TRBV7-2; 9 bases line up with TRBD2. J gave up 3 bases and V 2 bases, and 5 bases lay outside the gene matches. The length of the CDR3 is 16 residues. The germline V gene has CDR1 SGHTA and CDR2 FQGNSA. The CDR3 DNA is TGTGCCAGCAGCTTACAGCGGGGGGCTCACTACAATGAGCAGTTCTTC. Translation gives CASSLQRGAHYNEQFF.

This chain connects TRBV7-2 to TRBJ2-2, with D unclear. V was pared by 6 bases and J by 2 bases, with 13 bases between. CDR1 is SGHTA, CDR2 FQGNSA, per germline. The CDR3 totals 15 residues. CDR3 residues: CASSRSPANTGELFF. In DNA, the CDR3 is TGTGCCAGCAGTCGAAGTCCAGCTAACACCGGGGAGCTGTTTTTT.

This chain uses TRBV27 with TRBJ2-6; D is unresolved. CDR1 and CDR2 (germline): MNHEY, SMNVEV (reference sequence). The CDR3 is 16 amino acids. Trimming shortened V by 3 bases and J by 0 bases, and 9 bases separated the two germline ends. The CDR3 spells CASSLVYLSGANVLTF. The DNA of the CDR3 is TGTGCCAGCAGTTTGGTCTATCTCTCTGGGGCCAACGTCCTGACTTTC.

The sample holds a few counts of this clonotype. This chain joins TRBV5-6 and TRBJ2-2; TRBD2 matches at 7 bases. The CDR3 has 17 residues. After removal of 7 bases from V and 0 bases from J, the junction contained 12 bases not matched to a gene. Germline V gene lookup returns CDR1 SGHDT and CDR2 YYEEEE. Here the CDR3 reads CASRHLRAGANTGELFF. The CDR3, as DNA: TGTGCCAGCCGGCATTTGCGGGCGGGGGCGAACACCGGGGAGCTGTTTTTT.

This clonotype came up once. The chain uses TRBV18 and TRBJ2-3, with 12 bases matching TRBD2. The CDR3 runs 17 residues. The germline CDR1 and CDR2 sequences are KGHSH and LQKENI. V was clipped by 2 bases and J by 3 bases; unmatched bases: 6. This chain's CDR3 is CASSPIPTSGGTDTQYF. The CDR3 DNA reads as TGTGCCAGCTCACCAATCCCGACTAGCGGGGGAACAGATACGCAGTATTTT.

This clonotype was counted only a few times. V gene TRBV14 combines with J gene TRBJ1-2, with a possible D match to TRBD1 (5 bases). The CDR3 has 15 residues. CDR1 SGHDN and CDR2 FVKESK come from the germline V gene. Between the trimmed V and J ends, which lost 0 bases and 8 bases, there was a span of 16 bases. The CDR3 nucleotides are TGTGCCAGCAGCCAAGAAAGTGGCAGGGTCAACGGCTACACCTTC. Translated, it gives CASSQESGRVNGYTF.

The rearrangement joins TRBV6-2 or TRBV6-3 to TRBJ1-1, with D possibly TRBD1 on 5 matching bases. The germline gives CDR1 MNHEY, CDR2 SVGEGT. V was trimmed by 4 bases and J by 5 bases, leaving 17 bases between them. This CDR3 is 15 amino acids long. In DNA, the CDR3 is TGTGCCAGCAGTTGGCGGGACCTCGTTGGTACTGAAGCTTTCTTT. The encoded protein is CASSWRDLVGTEAFF.

The sample holds a few counts of this clonotype. The chain joins TRBV11-3 to TRBJ2-1; maybe TRBD1 (6 bases). Trimming removed 4 bases at V and 7 bases at J, with 14 bases between. Germline V gene lookup returns CDR1 SGHNT and CDR2 YENEEA. The CDR3 is 14 residues long. CDR3 amino acids: CASSSGVAWNEQFF. DNA of the CDR3: TGTGCCAGCAGCTCAGGGGTAGCTTGGAATGAGCAGTTCTTC.

This chain links TRBV9 with TRBJ1-1; tentatively, D is TRBD1 (6 bases). Trimming left V 0 bases short and J 6 bases short, with 9 bases between. Germline V gene data show CDR1 as SGDLS and CDR2 as YYNGEE. CDR3 length equals 13 residues. In DNA, the CDR3 is TGTGCCAGCAGCGTAGGAAACAGGGCTGAAGCTTTCTTT. This codes for CASSVGNRAEAFF.

The J gene is TRBJ2-7, the V gene TRBV6-2 or TRBV6-3, with D uncertain. CDR3 length: 10 amino acids. Trimming left V 8 bases short and J 3 bases short, with 5 bases between. The germline V gene has CDR1 MNHEY and CDR2 SVGEGT. CDR3 in DNA: TGTGCCAGCGCGAGCTACGAGCAGTACTTC. Residues: CASASYEQYF.

The rearrangement links TRBV7-2 to TRBJ2-3; D is unclear. This CDR3 region has 12 residues. In germline, CDR1 is SGHTA, CDR2 FQGNSA. V dropped 3 bases and J dropped 3 bases, with 4 bases sitting between them. The CDR3: CASSLKTDTQYF. The CDR3, as DNA: TGTGCCAGCAGCTTGAAGACAGATACGCAGTATTTT.

This clonotype was picked up a small number of times. The CDR3 protein is CASSLQSTGSIYGYTF. The DNA of the CDR3 is TGTGCCAGCAGCCTGCAATCGACAGGTTCCATCTATGGCTACACCTTC. The chain recombines TRBV7-2 with TRBJ1-2; possible D gene TRBD1, 6 bases. The germline V and J ends were trimmed by 5 bases and 4 bases, with 20 bases remaining between them. This CDR3 is 16 amino acids long. Germline-derived CDR1 and CDR2 are SGHTA and FQGNSA.

This clonotype was seen only a few times. V gene TRBV7-8 combines with J gene TRBJ2-3, with TRBD2 as a possible D gene (6 bases). CDR1 and CDR2 from the germline V gene are SGHVS and FQNEAQ. Trimming removed 5 bases from V and 8 bases from J, with 23 bases in between. This CDR3 region has 16 residues. CDR3 protein: CASSDPRAGTRGTQYF. The CDR3, as DNA: TGTGCCAGCAGCGATCCCCGAGCGGGCACAAGGGGTACGCAGTATTTT.

This clonotype appeared a few times. CDR3 nucleotide sequence: TGTGCCAGCAGTCCGGAATGGACGCGGGGCTACACCTTC. This sequence encodes CASSPEWTRGYTF. This rearrangement joins TRBV12-3 or TRBV12-4 to TRBJ1-2; D is unclear. V was shortened by 5 bases and J by 8 bases, with 15 bases between the two germline ends. The CDR3 loop spans 13 amino acids.

The chain recombines TRBV7-2 with TRBJ1-5; perhaps TRBD1 as D (5 bases). Germline V lookup: CDR1 SGHTA, CDR2 FQGNSA. The CDR3 runs 15 residues. Trimming stripped 5 bases from V and 6 bases from J, with 17 bases between. The CDR3 loop reads CASSRTRGFGQPQHF. CDR3 bases: TGTGCCAGCAGCCGAACCCGGGGGTTTGGTCAGCCCCAGCATTTT.

V gene TRBV5-1 combines with J gene TRBJ2-1; D is perhaps TRBD1 (6 bases). The germline V gene encodes CDR1 SGHRS and CDR2 YFSETQ. The CDR3 totals 12 residues. The V end was cut by 3 bases, the J end by 8 bases, with 9 bases between. CDR3: CASSWYRDEQFF. The CDR3 DNA is TGCGCCAGCAGCTGGTACAGGGATGAGCAGTTCTTC.

This rearrangement joins TRBV7-2 to TRBJ2-1; TRBD2 matches 15 bases. CDR1 SGHTA and CDR2 FQGNSA come from the germline V gene. V lost 5 bases to trimming and J lost 2 bases; unmatched junction nucleotides: 7. There are 18 residues in the CDR3. The CDR3 nucleotides read TGTGCCAGCAGCCAGGGACTAGCGGGGGGATCCACCTACAATGAGCAGTTCTTC. Its translation is CASSQGLAGGSTYNEQFF.

The rearrangement uses TRBV7-3 and TRBJ2-3, with 8 bases fitting TRBD2. Germline trimming cut 5 bases from V and 2 bases from J; bases unmatched to any gene: 6. CDR1 SGHTA and CDR2 FQGTGA come from the germline V gene. The CDR3 is 15 amino acids. The CDR3 DNA follows: TGTGCCAGCAGCCAATCGGGGGGGCCCACAGATACGCAGTATTTT. Its protein product is CASSQSGGPTDTQYF. The entire variable domain, with the rest obtained from reference TRBV7-3 and TRBJ2-3, is as follows: GAGVSQTPSNKVTEKGKYVELRCDPISGHTALYWYRQSLGQGPEFLIYFQGTGAADDSGLPNDRFFAVRPEGSVSTLKIQRTERGDSAVYLCASSQSGGPTDTQYFGPGTRLTVL.

This chain connects TRBV7-8 to TRBJ2-2; no clear D. The CDR3 spans 13 residues. Germline values: CDR1 SGHVS, CDR2 FQNEAQ. Trimming cost V 1 base and J 6 bases, with 6 bases left between them. The CDR3 sequence: CASSLGDPGELFF. DNA for the CDR3: TGTGCCAGCAGCTTAGGGGATCCCGGGGAGCTGTTTTTT.

The chain has TRBV4-1 and TRBJ2-3, with 11 bases that match TRBD2. Germline V CDR1 and CDR2: MGHRA, YSYEKL. Germline trimming cut 6 bases from V and 6 bases from J; bases unmatched to any gene: 8. This CDR3 region has 15 residues. The CDR3 region is CASSPHGTSGDTQYF. CDR3 nucleotides: TGCGCCAGCAGTCCCCACGGGACTAGCGGTGATACGCAGTATTTT.

This clonotype was seen a few times. The gene calls are TRBV6-5 and TRBJ2-3; 7 bases fit TRBD2. Trimming removed 8 bases from V and 3 bases from J; junction bases left unmatched: 11. The CDR3 is made up of 15 amino acids. From germline, CDR1 is MNHEY and CDR2 SVGAGI. CDR3 DNA sequence: TGTGCCAGCTGGACCGGGGGGAAGGGGACAGATACGCAGTATTTT. Protein sequence: CASWTGGKGTDTQYF.

This clonotype was observed a few times. The rearrangement links TRBV6-5 to TRBJ1-5; no reliable D call. The germline V gene encodes CDR1 MNHEY and CDR2 SVGAGI. CDR3 length: 13 residues. The V end was cut by 7 bases, the J end by 7 bases, with 14 bases between. The chain's CDR3 is CASKAGFRQPQHF. As DNA, the CDR3 is TGTGCCAGCAAGGCGGGGTTTCGACAGCCCCAGCATTTT.

This clonotype was observed a few times. The chain carries TRBV3-1 and TRBJ2-3, with D perhaps assigned TRBD1 or TRBD2 (6 bases each). The CDR3 runs to 15 residues. The germline V gene encodes CDR1 LGHDT and CDR2 YNNKEL (reference sequence). Trimming removed 0 bases from V and 5 bases from J, with 12 bases in between. CDR3 amino acids: CASSQDRGAGDTQYF. DNA for the CDR3: TGTGCCAGCAGCCAAGATAGGGGGGCTGGAGATACGCAGTATTTT.

In regard to this clonotype: A clone one base away is much larger, so this may be a read error. The chain has TRBV9 and TRBJ2-3; no definite D call. The V gene's germline CDR1 is SGDLS and CDR2 YYNGEE. V lost 3 bases to trimming and J lost 5 bases, with 7 bases between them. The CDR3 length is 12 residues. Written as DNA, the CDR3 is TGTGCCAGCAGCGAAGATAGAGATACGCAGTATTTT. Translated, it gives CASSEDRDTQYF.

This clonotype has a handful of counts. The chain is built from TRBV7-2 and TRBJ2-5, with 12 bases lining up with TRBD2. The V segment lost 1 base and the J segment 4 bases; nucleotides outside the gene matches: 4. From germline, CDR1 is SGHTA and CDR2 FQGNSA. The CDR3 covers 16 residues. For the CDR3, the DNA is TGTGCCAGCAGCTTAGTGGCTAGCGGGGGGGGAGAGACCCAGTACTTC. Protein sequence: CASSLVASGGGETQYF.

Only a few counts were recorded for this clonotype. The chain combines TRBV7-3 with TRBJ2-2; 7 bases match TRBD2. The CDR3 is 12 amino acids. V shed 5 bases, J shed 8 bases, and the junction held 2 bases outside the gene matches. Germline assignment: CDR1 SGHTA and CDR2 FQGTGA. CDR3 in DNA: TGTGCCAGCAGCCCGGGAGGAGGGGAGCTGTTTTTT. This gives the protein CASSPGGGELFF.

This clonotype was seen repeatedly, ten times or more. The rearrangement uses TRBV12-3 or TRBV12-4 and TRBJ1-4, with D unresolved. The CDR3 length is 11 residues. Trimming left V 3 bases short and J 7 bases short, with 3 bases between. The CDR3 here is CASSFAEKLFF. The CDR3 region has the DNA TGTGCCAGCAGTTTTGCTGAAAAACTGTTTTTT.